Listed below are T cell receptor beta chains from one sample, sequenced in a study of T cell responses to AZD1222 COVID-19 vaccine. Method: immunoSEQ multiplex PCR; TCRdb's copy keeps in-frame clones and lacks some. The sample lists over 100,000 clones, roughly 85% occurring once. This sample comprised peripheral blood, obtained 28 days after the second dose of the MenACWY control vaccine. All receptors come from an adult who received the MenACWY meningococcal vaccine as a control. Both conserved end residues are part of each CDR3. D genes are given only for firm matches. The size entry is marked missing in some rows and otherwise reads once, few, many or a size class.

v_gene	abundance	d_gene	j_gene	CDR3aa	CDR3nt
TRBV27	-	-	TRBJ1-1	CASSLFQGEAFF	TGTGCCAGCAGTTTATTCCAGGGGGAAGCTTTCTTT
TRBV24-1	-	-	TRBJ1-3	CATSVRTSGNTIYF	TGTGCCACCAGTGTTAGAACGTCTGGAAACACCATATATTTT
TRBV4-1	few	-	TRBJ1-4	CASSKGRRATNEKLFF	TGCGCCAGCAGCAAAGGTCGCAGGGCCACTAATGAAAAACTGTTTTTT
TRBV10-2	-	TRBD2	TRBJ2-3	CASRIGGAGTDTQYF	TGCGCCAGCAGGATCGGGGGGGCCGGAACAGATACGCAGTATTTT
TRBV4-2	-	TRBD1	TRBJ1-4	CASSQDSGQGFGTNEKLFF	TGTGCCAGCAGCCAAGATTCGGGACAGGGGTTTGGAACTAATGAAAAACTGTTTTTT
TRBV5-8	-	TRBD1	TRBJ1-2	CAATGGDYGYTF	TGTGCAGCTACAGGGGGCGATTATGGCTACACCTTC
TRBV18	-	-	TRBJ2-3	CASSFGLMTDTQYF	TGTGCCAGCTCGTTTGGGCTTATGACAGATACGCAGTATTTT
TRBV7-2	-	TRBD2	TRBJ2-2	CASSLAFWAGGPGELFF	TGTGCCAGCAGCTTGGCCTTCTGGGCGGGAGGGCCCGGGGAGCTGTTTTTT
TRBV20-1	-	-	TRBJ2-7	CSARAPPEQYF	TGCAGTGCTAGAGCCCCCCCCGAGCAGTACTTC
TRBV4-3	few	-	TRBJ2-2	CASSRGGELFF	TGCGCCAGCAGCCGGGGCGGGGAGCTGTTTTTT
TRBV15	-	-	TRBJ1-4	CATSREGDLREKLFF	TGTGCCACCAGCAGAGAGGGGGACCTAAGGGAAAAACTGTTTTTT
TRBV30	-	-	TRBJ2-7	CAWSETPTYEQYF	TGTGCCTGGAGTGAGACCCCCACCTACGAGCAGTACTTC
TRBV2	-	TRBD1	TRBJ1-5	CASSGQGLNQPQHF	TGTGCCAGCAGTGGACAGGGTCTCAATCAGCCCCAGCATTTT
TRBV5-1	-	TRBD1	TRBJ1-2	CASSFDPDRYGYTF	TGCGCCAGCAGCTTTGACCCGGACAGGTATGGCTACACCTTC
TRBV9	-	-	TRBJ1-2	CASSVAWQSDYGYTF	TGTGCCAGCAGCGTAGCTTGGCAGTCCGACTATGGCTACACCTTC
TRBV4-3	-	TRBD1	TRBJ1-2	CASSPSGTGYGYTF	TGCGCCAGCAGCCCGTCCGGGACAGGCTATGGCTACACCTTC
TRBV24-1	once	TRBD1	TRBJ2-5	CATSDRTGVGETQYF	TGTGCCACCAGTGATCGGACAGGAGTGGGAGAGACCCAGTACTTC
TRBV11-3	once	-	TRBJ2-7	CASSLGAGLGGYEQYF	TGTGCCAGCAGCTTAGGGGCAGGGCTCGGCGGCTACGAGCAGTACTTC
TRBV1	-	-	TRBJ1-2	CTSSQVPTGPTSIYNYGYTF	TGCACCAGCAGCCAAGTCCCCACCGGTCCCACCAGTATTTATAACTATGGCTACACCTTC
TRBV30	once	TRBD1	TRBJ1-2	CAWSVRRTGAVGYTF	TGTGCCTGGAGTGTACGTAGGACAGGGGCGGTTGGCTACACCTTC
TRBV28	few	-	TRBJ1-6	CATTSFSGAMGSPLHF	TGTGCCACCACCAGTTTCTCAGGGGCAATGGGTTCACCCCTCCACTTT
TRBV6-2/TRBV6-3	-	-	TRBJ1-5	CASSRGGDQPQHF	TGTGCCAGCAGCCGCGGGGGGGATCAGCCCCAGCATTTT
TRBV7-8	-	TRBD1	TRBJ1-1	CASSLGRGPDTEAFF	TGTGCCAGCAGCTTGGGCAGGGGGCCGGACACTGAAGCTTTCTTT
TRBV5-6	-	-	TRBJ1-2	CASRSFSGLRGYTF	TGTGCCAGCAGGTCCTTTTCCGGGCTTCGAGGCTACACCTTC
TRBV11-2	once	TRBD1	TRBJ2-2	CASSPHRSGTGRSGELFF	TGTGCCAGCAGCCCTCATCGCTCGGGGACAGGGCGCTCCGGGGAGCTGTTTTTT
TRBV5-4	few	-	TRBJ2-2	CASSPDRPNTGELFF	TGTGCCAGCAGTCCTGACAGGCCGAACACCGGGGAGCTGTTTTTT
TRBV10-2	-	TRBD2	TRBJ2-3	CATATLAGVRDTQYF	TGCGCCACCGCTACACTAGCGGGGGTGAGAGATACGCAGTATTTT
TRBV3-1/TRBV3-2	-	-	TRBJ1-1	CASSQDPLELAFF	TGTGCCAGCAGCCAAGATCCTCTAGAGCTAGCTTTCTTT
TRBV18	-	TRBD1	TRBJ2-7	CASSPWTGSYEQYF	TGTGCCAGCTCACCTTGGACAGGTTCCTACGAGCAGTACTTC
TRBV3-1/TRBV3-2	few	-	TRBJ1-1	CASSQGANTEAFF	TGTGCCAGCAGCCAAGGAGCCAACACTGAAGCTTTCTTT
TRBV4-2	-	-	TRBJ1-4	CASSQVQIGDESEKLFF	TGTGCCAGCAGCCAGGTCCAGATTGGGGACGAAAGCGAAAAACTGTTTTTT
TRBV5-1	-	-	TRBJ2-5	CASSLGQQDRETQYF	TGCGCCAGCAGCTTGGGACAGCAGGATAGGGAGACCCAGTACTTC
TRBV20-1	-	-	TRBJ1-5	CSASRGPTYNQPQHF	TGCAGTGCTAGTCGGGGACCGACTTACAATCAGCCCCAGCATTTT
TRBV6-5	once	-	TRBJ2-7	CASSYRGGEQYF	TGTGCCAGCAGTTACAGGGGAGGCGAGCAGTACTTC
TRBV4-2	-	TRBD1	TRBJ1-1	CASSQEVGTGGSEAFF	TGTGCCAGCAGCCAAGAGGTTGGAACAGGGGGCTCTGAAGCTTTCTTT
TRBV27	-	-	TRBJ1-6	CASSSADSYNSPLHF	TGTGCCAGCAGTTCGGCCGACTCCTATAATTCACCCCTCCACTTT
TRBV10-1	-	TRBD1	TRBJ1-1	CASSEATGGNTEAFF	TGCGCCAGCAGTGAGGCGACAGGGGGGAACACTGAAGCTTTCTTT